Shown below are 21 T cell receptor beta chains from a single sample sequenced in a study of technical replicates of blood from a few donors. Libraries were prepared by immunoSEQ multiplex PCR; TCRdb keeps only in-frame clonotypes and omits some of them. The sample shows about 93,000 clones, about 96% of them seen only once. Sample: T cells isolated from PBMCs. The source is a human donor in good health.

This clone was recorded once. The chain joins TRBV13 to TRBJ2-5; TRBD2 matches 9 bases. The CDR3 runs 13 residues. CDR1 and CDR2 from the germline V gene are PRHDT and FYEKMQ (reference sequence). V was pared by 10 bases and J by 3 bases, with 6 bases of the junction left unmatched. The CDR3 reads CATGASGEETQYF. As DNA, the CDR3 is TGTGCCACAGGGGCTAGCGGGGAAGAGACCCAGTACTTC.

The chain couples TRBV25-1 to TRBJ2-1; D possibly corresponds to TRBD2 (6 bases). The CDR3 length is 15 residues. Deletions cut 4 bases from V and 2 bases from J, with 12 bases between. Germline CDR1 MGHDK, CDR2 SYGVNS. CDR3 nucleotides: TGTGCCAGCAGTGGGGACTCGACACCCTACAATGAGCAGTTCTTC. Protein sequence: CASSGDSTPYNEQFF.

The chain joins TRBV19 to TRBJ2-4, with a tentative D call TRBD2 (6 bases). The CDR3 totals 13 residues. CDR1 is LNHDA, CDR2 SQIVND, per germline (reference sequence). V lost 6 bases and J 6 bases, leaving 12 bases between the germline ends. The CDR3 sequence is CASSQGDLNIQYF. DNA of the CDR3: TGTGCCAGTAGCCAAGGGGACTTAAACATTCAGTACTTC.

The gene calls are TRBV6-5 and TRBJ1-1; the D is unclear. The germline V and J ends were trimmed by 4 bases and 1 base, with 7 bases remaining between them. The CDR3 runs 13 residues. Germline values: CDR1 MNHEY, CDR2 SVGAGI. The CDR3 sequence is CASSFDRNTEAFF. The CDR3 DNA follows: TGTGCCAGCAGTTTCGATAGGAACACTGAAGCTTTCTTT.

This clone was detected only a few times. One end of the junction fails to match germline, which may point to a read error. The rearrangement uses TRBV7-7 and TRBJ2-5; TRBD1 is a possible D gene (5 bases). The length of the CDR3 is 17 residues. Germline V gene data show CDR1 as SSHAT and CDR2 as FNYEAQ (reference sequence). The CDR3 reads CASSSFTGITISETQYF. In DNA, the CDR3 is TGTGCTAGCAGCTCCTTTACAGGAATTACTATCTCGGAGACCCAGTACTTC.

This chain connects TRBV9 to TRBJ1-3; 7 bases align to TRBD1. Germline CDR1 is SGDLS and CDR2 is YYNGEE. V trimming: 7 bases; J trimming: 0 bases; junction bases outside the gene matches: 10. The CDR3 contains 16 residues. DNA for the CDR3: TGTGCCAGCGCTTACGGGACAGATTACTCTGGAAACACCATATATTTT. This gives the protein CASAYGTDYSGNTIYF.

V and J are TRBV4-1 and TRBJ2-7; TRBD2 agrees at 13 bases. V gave up 3 bases and J gave up 5 bases; unmatched junction bases: 4. CDR1 MGHRA and CDR2 YSYEKL come from the germline V gene. This CDR3 region has 15 residues. The CDR3 nucleotides read TGCGCCAGCAGCCAGGGACTAGCGGGAAGTCACGAGCAGTACTTC. Translated: CASSQGLAGSHEQYF.

This chain uses TRBV10-2 with TRBJ2-2; 12 bases map to TRBD2. There are 20 residues in the CDR3. The junction had 21 bases not matched to a gene; V was cut back by 6 bases and J by 7 bases. Germline CDR1 WSHSY, CDR2 SAAADI. In DNA form, the CDR3 reads TGCGCCAGCAGCAAAGCCCTGACTCTCCTAGCGGGAGGGCGCGACGGGGAGCTGTTTTTT. As protein: CASSKALTLLAGGRDGELFF.

This clone was seen a single time. The chain recombines TRBV20-1 with TRBJ2-3; D is unclear. Germline values: CDR1 DFQATT, CDR2 SNEGSKA (reference sequence). This CDR3 is 11 amino acids long. V shed 3 bases and J shed 8 bases, with 9 bases lying between them. The CDR3 sequence is CSASIATTQYF. The CDR3 region has the DNA TGCAGTGCTAGTATAGCAACTACGCAGTATTTT.

The chain employs TRBV5-1 and TRBJ2-7; D ambiguous. V shed 1 base and J shed 2 bases, with 22 bases lying between them. CDR1 is SGHRS and CDR2 is YFSETQ in the germline V gene. The CDR3 length is 18 residues. This CDR3 reads CASSLLPAARELTYEQYF. CDR3 sequence (DNA): TGCGCCAGCAGCTTGTTGCCCGCCGCCCGTGAGCTTACCTACGAGCAGTACTTC. The full variable domain, rest sourced from reference TRBV5-1 and TRBJ2-7, is KAGVTQTPRYLIKTRGQQVTLSCSPISGHRSVSWYQQTPGQGLQFLFEYFSETQRNKGNFPGRFSGRQFSNSRSEMNVSTLELGDSALYLCASSLLPAARELTYEQYFGPGTRLTVT.

This chain links TRBV5-4 with TRBJ2-7, with TRBD2 matching 11 bases. After removal of 2 bases from V and 4 bases from J, the junction contained 8 bases not matched to a gene. Looked up from germline, CDR1 is SGHNT and CDR2 is YYREEE (reference sequence). There are 16 residues in the CDR3. The CDR3 region has the DNA TGTGCCAGCAGCTTCGTTAGCGGGGGGGCTTCATACGAGCAGTACTTC. The encoded protein is CASSFVSGGASYEQYF.

V gene TRBV18 combines with J gene TRBJ2-7, with 9 nucleotides matching TRBD1. The V gene's germline CDR1 is KGHSH and CDR2 LQKENI. CDR3 length equals 13 residues. Losses at the gene ends were 8 bases for V and 7 bases for J; bases not matched to a gene: 9. The CDR3 loop reads CASHNRGLEEQYF. The CDR3 bases are TGTGCCAGCCATAACAGGGGGCTAGAGGAGCAGTACTTC.

V is TRBV6-5 and J is TRBJ2-3; perhaps TRBD2 as D (6 bases). Germline lookup yields CDR1 MNHEY and CDR2 SVGAGI. The CDR3 is made up of 14 amino acids. Trimming stripped 7 bases from V and 5 bases from J, with 16 bases between. The CDR3 spells CASTRLGRGDTQYF. CDR3 coding DNA: TGTGCCAGCACCCGACTAGGGCGGGGAGATACGCAGTATTTT.

The J gene is TRBJ1-6, the V gene TRBV28, with D maybe TRBD1 (5 bases). The germline V gene has CDR1 MDHEN and CDR2 SYDVKM. This CDR3 spans 14 amino acids. The germline V and J ends were trimmed by 5 bases and 7 bases, with 12 bases remaining between them. CDR3 sequence: CASSPGQVNSPLHF. CDR3 DNA: TGTGCCAGCAGTCCAGGACAAGTAAATTCACCCCTCCACTTT.

The chain links TRBV7-2 to TRBJ2-3; D unclear. Trimming left V 2 bases short and J 7 bases short, with 10 bases between. The CDR3 length is 13 residues. Per the germline V gene, CDR1 is SGHTA and CDR2 is FQGNSA. The DNA of the CDR3 is TGTGCCAGCAGCTTACAAGCGACCCATACGCAGTATTTT. It codes for CASSLQATHTQYF.

This chain links TRBV18 with TRBJ1-4; D not resolved. From germline, CDR1 is KGHSH and CDR2 LQKENI. This CDR3 has 14 amino acids. Trimming shortened V by 5 bases and J by 7 bases, and 14 bases separated the two germline ends. In DNA, the CDR3 is TGTGCCAGCTCATCCGAGATCCGCGGTGAAAAACTGTTTTTT. As protein: CASSSEIRGEKLFF.

As DNA, the CDR3 is TGTGCCAGCAGCCTAGACAGGGGGCTAATAAATGAGCAGTTCTTC. It encodes CASSLDRGLINEQFF. The chain recombines TRBV6-5 with TRBJ2-1; 10 nucleotides line up with TRBD1. The CDR3 totals 15 residues. Trimming removed 6 bases from V and 7 bases from J; junction bases left unmatched: 9. Germline CDR1 MNHEY, CDR2 SVGAGI.

The rearrangement links TRBV5-4 to TRBJ2-3; TRBD2 matches 9 bases. The V gene end was trimmed by 5 bases and the J gene end by 7 bases; junction bases not matched to a gene: 17. The germline gives CDR1 SGHNT, CDR2 YYREEE (reference sequence). The CDR3 totals 17 residues. The DNA for the CDR3 is TGTGCCAGCAGTACCCTTTCGCTAGCGGGGAACTTGAATACGCAGTATTTT. It codes for CASSTLSLAGNLNTQYF.

The genes are TRBV27 and TRBJ1-1; D gene ambiguous. In germline, CDR1 is MNHEY, CDR2 SMNVEV (reference sequence). The V end lost 3 bases, the J end lost 6 bases, and 11 bases lay between the germline ends. This CDR3 region has 13 residues. In DNA form, the CDR3 reads TGTGCCAGCAGTTTCTACAGTACTTCTGAAGCTTTCTTT. This codes for CASSFYSTSEAFF.

The chain recombines TRBV7-9 with TRBJ2-2, with D unresolved. Trimming stripped 5 bases from V and 11 bases from J, with 12 bases between. The CDR3 has 12 amino acids. Germline V gene sequence: CDR1 SEHNR, CDR2 FQNEAQ (reference sequence). The CDR3 spells CASSARSEELFF. The CDR3 DNA reads TGTGCCAGCAGCGCCAGGTCCGAAGAGCTGTTTTTT.

The chain joins TRBV7-2 to TRBJ1-1; TRBD1 is a possible D gene (6 bases). CDR1 and CDR2 from the germline V gene are SGHTA and FQGNSA. V shed 0 bases and J shed 5 bases, with 13 bases lying between them. The CDR3 length is 15 residues. The chain's CDR3 is CASSLALGGYTEAFF. The CDR3 DNA follows: TGTGCCAGCAGCTTAGCTTTAGGGGGATATACTGAAGCTTTCTTT.